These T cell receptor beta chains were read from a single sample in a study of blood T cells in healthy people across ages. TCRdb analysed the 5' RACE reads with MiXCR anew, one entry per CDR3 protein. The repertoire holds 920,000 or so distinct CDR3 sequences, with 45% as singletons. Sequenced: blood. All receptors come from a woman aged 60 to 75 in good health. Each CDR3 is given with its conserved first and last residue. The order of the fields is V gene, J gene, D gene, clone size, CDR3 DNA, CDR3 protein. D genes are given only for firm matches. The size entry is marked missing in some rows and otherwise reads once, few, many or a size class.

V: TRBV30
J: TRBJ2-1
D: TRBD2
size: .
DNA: TGTGCCAGCTCTAGCGGGAGGGTCAGCGAGCAGTTCTTC
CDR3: CASSSGRVSEQFF

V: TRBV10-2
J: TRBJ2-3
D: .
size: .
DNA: TGCGCCAGCAGTGAGGGGGGGAGGGGGAACCCTAGCACAGATACGCAGTATTTT
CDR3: CASSEGGRGNPSTDTQYF

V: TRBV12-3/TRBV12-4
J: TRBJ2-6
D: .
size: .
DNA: TGTGCCAGCACCTCAGGGACCGTTAGCGTCCTGACTTTC
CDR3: CASTSGTVSVLTF

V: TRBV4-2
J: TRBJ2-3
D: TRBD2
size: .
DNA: TGTGCCAGCAGCCAAGATCCAAGCGGGAGGACTAGCACAGATACGCAGTATTTT
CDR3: CASSQDPSGRTSTDTQYF

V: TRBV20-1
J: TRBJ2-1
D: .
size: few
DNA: TGCAGTGCTAGAGATTTCTTAGCACTTAATGGGCAGTTCTTC
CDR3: CSARDFLALNGQFF

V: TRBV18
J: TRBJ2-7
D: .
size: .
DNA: TGTGCCAGCTCACCCTTCAGGGGGGCTTCCTACGAGCAGTACTTC
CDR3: CASSPFRGASYEQYF

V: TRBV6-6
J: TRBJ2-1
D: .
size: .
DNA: TGTGCCAGCAGTTACTTAAGGGGGGGCTACAATGAGCAGTTCTTC
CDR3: CASSYLRGGYNEQFF

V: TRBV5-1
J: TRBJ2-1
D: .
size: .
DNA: TGCGCCAGCAGCTTGTTTGGGGGGACCAACAATGAGCAGTTCTTC
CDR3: CASSLFGGTNNEQFF

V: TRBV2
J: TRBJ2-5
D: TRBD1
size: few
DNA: TGTGCCAGCAGTTACCGGGACAGGGGGCTGAAGACCCAGTACTTC
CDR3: CASSYRDRGLKTQYF

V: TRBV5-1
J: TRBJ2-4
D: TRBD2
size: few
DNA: TGCGCCAGCAGCGCGTGGGAGGGCCGAAAAAACATTCAGTACTTC
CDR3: CASSAWEGRKNIQYF

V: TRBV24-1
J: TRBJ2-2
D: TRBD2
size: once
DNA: TGTGCCACCAGTGGTCGACTAGCACCGAACACCGGGGAGCTGTTTTTT
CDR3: CATSGRLAPNTGELFF

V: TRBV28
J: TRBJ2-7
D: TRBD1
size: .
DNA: TGTGCCAGCAGTCCCCGGGACAGTCCAAGAGGGTACAATGAGCAGTACTTC
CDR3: CASSPRDSPRGYNEQYF

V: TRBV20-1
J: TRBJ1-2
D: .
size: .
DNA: TGCACCCCCGGTGGTAACTATGGCTACACCTTC
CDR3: CTPGGNYGYTF

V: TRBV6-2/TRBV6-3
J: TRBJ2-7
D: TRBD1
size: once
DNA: TGTGCCAGCAGTTACGGGGTGACAGGGGACCTCTACGAGCAGTACTTC
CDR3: CASSYGVTGDLYEQYF

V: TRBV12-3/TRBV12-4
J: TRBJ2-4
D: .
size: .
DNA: TGTGCCAGCAGACTACGGGACACCGTAGCCAAAAACATTCAGTACTTC
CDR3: CASRLRDTVAKNIQYF

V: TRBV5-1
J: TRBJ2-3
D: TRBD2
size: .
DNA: TGCGCCAGCAGCCCTAGCGGAAGCACAGAGACGCAGTATTTT
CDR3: CASSPSGSTETQYF

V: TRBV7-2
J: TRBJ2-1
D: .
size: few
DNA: TGTGCCAGCAGCTTAGATGGGGGCAAGGATGAGCAGTTCTTC
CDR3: CASSLDGGKDEQFF

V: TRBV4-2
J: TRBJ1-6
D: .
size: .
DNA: TGTGCCAGCAGCCCACAGGGAAGCTCCTATAATTCACCCCTCCACTTT
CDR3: CASSPQGSSYNSPLHF

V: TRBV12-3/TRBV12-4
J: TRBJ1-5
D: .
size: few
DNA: TGTGCCAGCAGTTTGGGGAGTAAGTGGCCCCAGCATTTT
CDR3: CASSLGSKWPQHF

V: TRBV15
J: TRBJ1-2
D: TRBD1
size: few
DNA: TGTGCCACCAGCATTGAGGGACAGGGGGCGAACTATGGCTACACCTTC
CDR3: CATSIEGQGANYGYTF

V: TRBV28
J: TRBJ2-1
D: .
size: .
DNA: TGTGCCAGCAGATTATCGCGCGGGGCCCTCTACAATGAGCAGTTCTTC
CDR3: CASRLSRGALYNEQFF

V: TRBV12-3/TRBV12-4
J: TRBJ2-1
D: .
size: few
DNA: TGTGCCAGCAGCCTCGGAGGGGGCGGCAATGAGCAGTTCTTC
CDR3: CASSLGGGGNEQFF

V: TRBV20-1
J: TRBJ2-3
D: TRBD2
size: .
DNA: TGCAGTGCTAGAGGGGGTAGCGGGAGGGCCGCCCGAGTCTCCCCCACAGATACGCAGTATTTT
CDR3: CSARGGSGRAARVSPTDTQYF

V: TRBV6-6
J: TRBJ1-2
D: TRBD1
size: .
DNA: TGTGCCAGCAGTTACTGGGGGACAGGGGACTATGGCTACACCTTC
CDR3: CASSYWGTGDYGYTF